This TCR beta chain was found in a study of T cell repertoires in aging, cancer and after chemotherapy. Broader study findings: Across the chemotherapy interval, each cancer cohort showed higher median generation probability, suggesting thymic rebound. No conclusions about immunological memory after chemotherapy can be drawn from the repertoire data.

The CDR3 sequence is 13 residues long. Per germline, CDR1 GTSNPN and CDR2 SVGIG (reference sequence). With 2 bases clipped from V and 4 bases from J, the junction kept 1 base outside the gene matches. Concerning this clonotype itself: The target antigen is unknown.

A mixed TRB-A/B primer pool amplified rearranged TRB by multiplex touch-down PCR. TCRdb re-analysed the multiplex PCR reads in MiXCR, keeping a single row per CDR3 protein. The data contain approximately 450 distinct CDR3 sequences, around 38% of them singletons. Peripheral blood genomic DNA, not sorted cells or RNA, was the template. Sequencing was carried out using blood. This receptor was identified in a human donor with a blood cancer. J is TRBJ2-5 and V is TRBV30; TRBD2 aligns across 10 bases. The CDR3 coding sequence is TGTGCCTGGAGTAGCGGGAGGGGAGAGACCCAGTACTTC. This encodes CAWSSGRGETQYF.